This TCR beta chain was sequenced during a study of blood T cells in healthy people across ages. General study points: In the absence of known donor CMV status, changes in expanded clonotypes were possibly confounded. Long-lived and aged donors differed, with more naive CD4+ cells and higher diversity in the long-lived.

Trimming stripped 3 bases from V and 2 bases from J, with 15 bases between. Germline V gene lookup returns CDR1 SGHRS and CDR2 YFSETQ. The CDR3 covers 16 residues. PBMCs numbering at least 7 million were isolated per sample. This clonotype appeared a few times. Its specificity is unknown. A second PCR, run for about 7 to 11 cycles, used a sample-barcoded 5' primer plus a J-beta primer mix. TCRdb fed the 5' RACE reads into MiXCR, producing one record per CDR3 protein. Here the sample spans fewer than 2 million distinct CDR3 sequences, 30% to 40% being singletons. The genes are TRBV5-1 and TRBJ2-1; D is uncertain. Material: blood. The clonotype was recovered from a human donor in good health. The CDR3 region has the DNA TGCGCCAGCAGCTCTCCAGACTCCCAGCCCTACAATGAGCAGTTCTTC. Protein: CASSSPDSQPYNEQFF.